This T cell receptor (beta chain) comes out of a study of blood T cell repertoires in COVID-19. This CDR3 has 14 residues. Germline V gene sequence: CDR1 KGHSH, CDR2 LQKENI. V gave up 8 bases and J gave up 5 bases; unmatched junction bases: 8. Profiling relied on immunoSEQ multiplex PCR, and the TCRdb table lists in-frame clones only, not all of them. The sample holds about 110,000 clones, roughly 80% seen once. The V and J genes are TRBV18 and TRBJ2-3, with TRBD1 matching 9 bases. The clonotype was recovered from a woman between 35 and 50 years old with acute or convalescent COVID-19. The sequenced sample consisted of peripheral blood. CDR3 region: CASAGTGRIDTQYF. In DNA form, the CDR3 reads TGTGCCAGCGCTGGGACAGGGCGAATAGATACGCAGTATTTT.